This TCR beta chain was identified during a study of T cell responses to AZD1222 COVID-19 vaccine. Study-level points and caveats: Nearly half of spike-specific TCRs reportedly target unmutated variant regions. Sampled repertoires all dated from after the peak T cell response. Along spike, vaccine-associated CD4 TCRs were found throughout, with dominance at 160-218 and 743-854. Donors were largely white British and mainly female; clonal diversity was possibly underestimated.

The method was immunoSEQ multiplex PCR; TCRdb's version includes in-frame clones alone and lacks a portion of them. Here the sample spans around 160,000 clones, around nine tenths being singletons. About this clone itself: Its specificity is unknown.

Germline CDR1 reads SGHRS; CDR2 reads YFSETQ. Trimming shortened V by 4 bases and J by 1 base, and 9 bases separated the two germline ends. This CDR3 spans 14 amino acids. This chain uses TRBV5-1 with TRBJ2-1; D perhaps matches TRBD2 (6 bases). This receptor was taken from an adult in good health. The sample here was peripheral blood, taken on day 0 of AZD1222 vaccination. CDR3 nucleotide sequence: TGCGCCAGCAGCGGCGGGAATTCCTACAATGAGCAGTTCTTC. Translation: CASSGGNSYNEQFF.